This T cell receptor (beta chain) is drawn from a study of shared clonotypes between healthy human individuals. Overall study context: Donor ages ranged 18 to 49 years: a couple of women, a few men.

The CDR3 runs to 13 residues. Germline CDR1 and CDR2: MNHEY and SMNVEV (reference sequence). The V and J ends lost 9 bases and 2 bases respectively, with 11 bases between them. On this clone: Its antigen remains unknown.

Broader study findings: Limited genetic and exposure-history diversity came from having few donors. An anticipated effect of sequencing depth on clonotype sharing among donors was recognized.

Unsorted PBMC samples were amplified in replicate PCRs containing 250 to 350 ng DNA, roughly 30,000 T cell genomes. Clones were read by immunoSEQ multiplex PCR, and TCRdb kept only the in-frame ones, dropping some. The sample shows about half a million clones, about 84% of them seen only once. The chain has TRBV27 and TRBJ2-1; unclear D gene. The sample consisted of PBMCs. This sequence was found in a woman in her thirties or forties in good health. Some clones in this sample may be carry-over from other donors' samples. CDR3 sequence (DNA): TGTGCCAGTTCGAAACGGGCCTACAATGAGCAGTTCTTC. It translates to CASSKRAYNEQFF.